A single sample is the source of the 20 T cell receptor beta chains below, sequenced in a study of blood T cell repertoires in COVID-19. The table came from immunoSEQ multiplex PCR; TCRdb's copy has only in-frame clones and leaves some out. The data show some 150,000 clones, 84% seen once. Sequencing was performed on peripheral blood. These receptor sequences come from a human donor with acute or convalescent COVID-19. The donor label of this sample is uncertain.

The rearrangement links TRBV28 to TRBJ2-5; the D gene is possibly TRBD1 (6 bases). The V and J ends lost 5 bases and 6 bases respectively, with 19 bases between them. The CDR3 has 15 amino acids. The V gene's germline CDR1 is MDHEN and CDR2 SYDVKM. CDR3 coding DNA: TGTGCCAGCAGTGTCGGACAGATTCGTAGGAAGACCCAGTACTTC. This gives the protein CASSVGQIRRKTQYF.

This clone occurred once. The V gene is TRBV19, the J gene TRBJ2-2; D is ambiguous. V was cut by 7 bases and J by 3 bases, with 15 bases left in between. Germline loops: CDR1 LNHDA, CDR2 SQIVND (reference sequence). This CDR3 has 15 residues. CDR3 coding DNA: TGTGCCAGTACCTCCCTCCCGGGTTACACCGGGGAGCTGTTTTTT. This translates into CASTSLPGYTGELFF. Looking up the rest from reference TRBV19 and TRBJ2-2 gives the full variable domain: DGGITQSPKYLFRKEGQNVTLSCEQNLNHDAMYWYRQDPGQGLRLIYYSQIVNDFQKGDIAEGYSVSREKKESFPLTVTSAQKNPTAFYLCASTSLPGYTGELFFGEGSRLTVL.

This clone came up a few times. The chain links TRBV2 to TRBJ2-5, with 7 bases fitting TRBD2. The CDR3 is 11 amino acids. The germline V gene encodes CDR1 SNHLY and CDR2 FYNNEI. V was clipped by 7 bases and J by 5 bases; unmatched bases: 1. CDR3 in amino acids: CASTGGETQYF. In DNA, the CDR3 is TGTGCCAGCACCGGGGGGGAGACCCAGTACTTC.

The CDR3 coding sequence is TGCAGCGTTGTGTTCCGCTCCTACGAGCAGTACTTC. It specifies CSVVFRSYEQYF. The chain combines TRBV29-1 with TRBJ2-7; no clear D gene. The V gene lost 4 bases and the J gene lost 0 bases, with 7 bases spanning the gap. CDR3 size: 12 residues. CDR1 SQVTM and CDR2 ANQGSEA come from the germline V gene.

The V gene is TRBV4-2, the J gene TRBJ2-2; 12 bases are a match to TRBD2. The J segment lost 0 bases and the V segment lost 0 bases, leaving 2 bases of the junction unmatched. The CDR3 length is 18 residues. Germline V gene data show CDR1 as LGHNA and CDR2 as YNFKEQ. This CDR3 reads CASSQETSGSSNTGELFF. The CDR3 bases are TGTGCCAGCAGCCAAGAGACTAGCGGGAGCTCGAACACCGGGGAGCTGTTTTTT.

The chain links TRBV5-1 to TRBJ1-1, with unresolved D. The CDR3 covers 13 residues. Per the germline V gene, CDR1 is SGHRS and CDR2 is YFSETQ. The V gene lost 0 bases and the J gene lost 7 bases, with 10 bases spanning the gap. Here the CDR3 DNA reads TGCGCCAGCAGCTTGGGCCCGGCGGGTGAAGCTTTCTTT. As protein: CASSLGPAGEAFF. Looking up the rest from reference TRBV5-1 and TRBJ1-1 gives the full variable domain: KAGVTQTPRYLIKTRGQQVTLSCSPISGHRSVSWYQQTPGQGLQFLFEYFSETQRNKGNFPGRFSGRQFSNSRSEMNVSTLELGDSALYLCASSLGPAGEAFFGQGTRLTVV.

The rearrangement joins TRBV28 to TRBJ1-4; D gene uncertain. Per germline, CDR1 MDHEN and CDR2 SYDVKM. The CDR3 runs to 14 residues. Trimming pared 4 bases from V and 8 bases from J, leaving 14 bases between. The CDR3 DNA sequence: TGTGCCAGCAGTTCCCCGGGAAGCAGGGAAAAACTGTTTTTT. It specifies CASSSPGSREKLFF.

The chain uses TRBV5-1 and TRBJ1-4; weak D call: TRBD1 (6 bases). This CDR3 is built from 15 residues. The germline V gene has CDR1 SGHRS and CDR2 YFSETQ. The V gene lost 4 bases and the J gene lost 4 bases, with 14 bases spanning the gap. The CDR3 loop is CASSLPTGINEKLFF. For the CDR3, the DNA is TGCGCCAGCAGCCTCCCCACAGGGATTAATGAAAAACTGTTTTTT.

The J gene is TRBJ1-1, the V gene TRBV5-1; the D is unclear. Trimming stripped 0 bases from V and 4 bases from J, with 10 bases between. In germline, CDR1 is SGHRS, CDR2 YFSETQ. The length of the CDR3 is 14 residues. The CDR3 coding sequence is TGCGCCAGCAGCTTGGGAGTCTTTGGCACTGAAGCTTTCTTT. The encoded protein is CASSLGVFGTEAFF.

The CDR3 nucleotides are TGTGCCAGCAGTGGGACAGGGGGCACAGATACGCAGTATTTT. It encodes CASSGTGGTDTQYF. The V gene is TRBV6-4, the J gene TRBJ2-3; 9 bases are shared with TRBD1. The CDR3 is 14 residues long. The junction had 0 bases not matched to a gene; V was cut back by 4 bases and J by 1 base. Germline CDR1 and CDR2: MRHNA and SNTAGT.

The J gene is TRBJ1-4, the V gene TRBV6-1; D is uncertain. The CDR3 has 15 residues. The V gene's germline CDR1 is MNHNS and CDR2 SASEGT. Trimming took off 2 bases at V and 1 base at J, with 8 bases between the two ends. This CDR3 reads CASSELGGTNEKLFF. The CDR3 nucleotides read TGTGCCAGCAGTGAACTCGGAGGAACTAATGAAAAACTGTTTTTT.

This clone was counted a single time. The V gene is TRBV5-1, the J gene TRBJ2-1; TRBD1 matches at 8 bases. V was clipped by 0 bases and J by 1 base; unmatched bases: 9. Germline CDR1 and CDR2: SGHRS and YFSETQ. The CDR3 extends over 18 amino acids. The CDR3: CASSLAGQVRWSYNEQFF. DNA for the CDR3: TGCGCCAGCAGCTTGGCGGGACAGGTCAGGTGGTCCTACAATGAGCAGTTCTTC.

The chain recombines TRBV11-2 with TRBJ1-5; 7 bases fit TRBD1. V dropped 4 bases and J dropped 2; count of bases not matched to a gene: 2. Per germline, CDR1 SGHAT and CDR2 FQNNGV. CDR3 length: 14 residues. CDR3 DNA sequence: TGTGCCAGCAGCTCTACAGGGGGCAATCAGCCCCAGCATTTT. Amino acids: CASSSTGGNQPQHF.

This chain links TRBV20-1 with TRBJ1-2, with D maybe TRBD1 (6 bases). CDR3 length: 12 amino acids. CDR1 DFQATT and CDR2 SNEGSKA come from the germline V gene (reference sequence). The V end lost 3 bases, the J end lost 8 bases, and 13 bases lay between the germline ends. Written as DNA, the CDR3 is TGCAGTGCTAGTGGGGGGCAGAGAGGCTACACCTTC. Translation: CSASGGQRGYTF.

This chain connects TRBV19 to TRBJ2-1; TRBD2 agrees at 7 bases. The germline gives CDR1 LNHDA, CDR2 SQIVND (reference sequence). The CDR3 is made up of 14 amino acids. Trimming took 5 bases from V and 3 from J; bases not matched to a gene: 4. For the CDR3, the DNA is TGTGCCAGTAGTGACGGCGGGGGCTACAATGAGCAGTTCTTC. The encoded protein is CASSDGGGYNEQFF.

The CDR3 region has the DNA TGCGCCAGCAGCTTACACCTTATTAGCGGGGGGGCAGCAGATACGCAGTATTTT. Translated, it gives CASSLHLISGGAADTQYF. The chain links TRBV5-1 to TRBJ2-3; 11 bases line up with TRBD2. Per germline, CDR1 SGHRS and CDR2 YFSETQ. With 2 bases clipped from V and 4 bases from J, the junction kept 12 bases outside the gene matches. The CDR3 contains 18 residues.

This chain joins TRBV6-2 or TRBV6-3 and TRBJ2-1; weak D call: TRBD2 (6 bases). Deletions cut 6 bases from V and 0 bases from J, with 18 bases between. The CDR3 extends over 17 amino acids. Germline lookup yields CDR1 MNHEY and CDR2 SVGEGT. In nucleotides, the CDR3 is TGTGCCAGCAGACCTCAACTAGCCTCGAGCTCCTACAATGAGCAGTTCTTC. It specifies CASRPQLASSSYNEQFF.

This chain connects TRBV11-3 to TRBJ2-3, with 7 bases fitting TRBD1. The ends lost 4 bases at V and 0 bases at J; junction bases unmatched: 7. CDR1 and CDR2 from the germline V gene are SGHNT and YENEEA. This CDR3 contains 16 residues. For the CDR3, the DNA is TGTGCCAGCAGCTATGGACAGGAGCCTAGCACAGATACGCAGTATTTT. This gives the protein CASSYGQEPSTDTQYF.

The chain links TRBV10-2 to TRBJ2-7; TRBD1 matches 8 bases. CDR3 length: 16 amino acids. Looked up from germline, CDR1 is WSHSY and CDR2 is SAAADI. After removal of 5 bases from V and 2 bases from J, the junction contained 11 bases not matched to a gene. The CDR3 coding sequence is TGCGCCAGCAGTAGGGCAGGGGGCCCGGGCGCCTACGAGCAGTACTTC. Protein product: CASSRAGGPGAYEQYF.

The V call is TRBV30, the J call TRBJ2-5; 7 bases are shared with TRBD1. Trimming at V came to 4 bases and at J to 5 bases, leaving 7 bases not matched to a gene. Per germline, CDR1 GTSNPN and CDR2 SVGIG (reference sequence). The CDR3 sequence is 13 residues long. The CDR3 DNA reads TGTGCCTGGACCCAGGGGGTCCGGGAGACCCAGTACTTC. This sequence encodes CAWTQGVRETQYF.